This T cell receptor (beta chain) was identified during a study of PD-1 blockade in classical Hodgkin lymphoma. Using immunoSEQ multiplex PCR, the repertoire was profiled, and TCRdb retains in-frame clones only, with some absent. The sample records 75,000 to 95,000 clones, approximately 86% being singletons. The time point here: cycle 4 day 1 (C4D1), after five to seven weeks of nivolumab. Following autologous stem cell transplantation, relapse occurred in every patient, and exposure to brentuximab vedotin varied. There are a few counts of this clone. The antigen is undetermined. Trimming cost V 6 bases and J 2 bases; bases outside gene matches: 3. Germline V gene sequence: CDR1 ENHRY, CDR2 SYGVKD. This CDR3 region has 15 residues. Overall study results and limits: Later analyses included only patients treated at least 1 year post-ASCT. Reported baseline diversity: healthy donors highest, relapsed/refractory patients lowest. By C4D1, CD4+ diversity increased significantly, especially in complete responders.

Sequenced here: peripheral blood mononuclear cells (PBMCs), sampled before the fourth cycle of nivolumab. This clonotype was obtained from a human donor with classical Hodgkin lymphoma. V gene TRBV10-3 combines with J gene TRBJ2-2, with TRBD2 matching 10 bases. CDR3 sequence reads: CAIRRTSGNTGELFF. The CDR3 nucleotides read TGTGCCATCAGAAGGACTAGCGGCAACACCGGGGAGCTGTTTTTT.